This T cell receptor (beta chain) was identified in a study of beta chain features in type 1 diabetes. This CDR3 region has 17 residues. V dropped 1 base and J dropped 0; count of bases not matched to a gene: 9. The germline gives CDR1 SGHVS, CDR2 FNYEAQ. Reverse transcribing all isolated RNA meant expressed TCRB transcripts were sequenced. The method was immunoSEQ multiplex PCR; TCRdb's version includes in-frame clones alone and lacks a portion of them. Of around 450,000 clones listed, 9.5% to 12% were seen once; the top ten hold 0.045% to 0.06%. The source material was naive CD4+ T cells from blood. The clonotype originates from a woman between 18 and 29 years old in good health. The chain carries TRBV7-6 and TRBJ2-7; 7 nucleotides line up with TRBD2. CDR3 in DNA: TGTGCCAGCAGCTTAGTCTTCCGGCGGGGGAGCTCCTACGAGCAGTACTTC. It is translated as CASSLVFRRGSSYEQYF.